This T cell receptor beta chain was sequenced during a study of T cell responses to AZD1222 COVID-19 vaccine. Study observations and caveats: Most donors were white British, females outnumbered males, and clonal diversity was possibly underestimated. Unmutated variant regions are reportedly the target of nearly half of TCRs that are spike-specific. The peak T cell response came first, and repertoires were sampled only after it.

The CDR3 contains 14 residues. Germline V gives CDR1 SGHRS, CDR2 YFSETQ. The V gene lost 2 bases and the J gene lost 0 bases, with 9 bases spanning the gap. Data came from immunoSEQ multiplex PCR; TCRdb stores just in-frame clones and leaves some out. The sample has about 94,000 clones, roughly 85% seen once. A word on this clone: As yet, its antigen is unknown.

The gene calls are TRBV5-1 and TRBJ2-7, with a weak D call TRBD1 (5 bases). This TCR was sampled from an adult who received the AZD1222 COVID-19 vaccine. The specimen comprised peripheral blood, sampled 28 days after the second AZD1222 dose. This CDR3 reads CASSFQGLSYEQYF. CDR3 DNA sequence: TGCGCCAGCAGCTTTCAGGGCCTCTCCTACGAGCAGTACTTC.